One T cell receptor (beta chain) is described in this entry. These data come from a study of identical twins' blood T cells. Study summary: About six alpha and six beta libraries together yielded about 52 million reads.

The CDR3 extends over 14 amino acids. Germline values: CDR1 SQVTM, CDR2 ANQGSEA. Trimming pared 6 bases from V and 1 base from J, leaving 12 bases between. TCRdb reanalysed the 5' RACE reads using MiXCR and keeps one entry per CDR3 protein. The data hold roughly 380,000 distinct CDR3 sequences, with about 28% observed a single time. This receptor was identified in a woman aged 18-50 years in good health. The sample comprised PBMCs. The chain couples TRBV29-1 to TRBJ1-4; no firm D call. In DNA, the CDR3 is TGCAGCGTAAGCCTCAGTAGAACTAATGAAAAACTGTTTTTT. Its translation: CSVSLSRTNEKLFF.